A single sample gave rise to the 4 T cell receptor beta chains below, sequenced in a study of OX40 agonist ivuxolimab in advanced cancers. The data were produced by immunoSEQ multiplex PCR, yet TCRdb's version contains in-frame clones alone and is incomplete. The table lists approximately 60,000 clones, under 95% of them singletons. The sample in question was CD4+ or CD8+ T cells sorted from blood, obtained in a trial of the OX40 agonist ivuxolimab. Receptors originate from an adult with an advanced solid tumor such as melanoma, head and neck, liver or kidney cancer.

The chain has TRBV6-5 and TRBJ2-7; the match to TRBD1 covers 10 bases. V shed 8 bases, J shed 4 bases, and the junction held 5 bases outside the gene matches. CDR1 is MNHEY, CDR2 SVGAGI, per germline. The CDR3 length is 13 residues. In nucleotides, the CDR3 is TGTGCCAGCGCCCGGGACAGGGGTTACGAGCAGTACTTC. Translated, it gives CASARDRGYEQYF.

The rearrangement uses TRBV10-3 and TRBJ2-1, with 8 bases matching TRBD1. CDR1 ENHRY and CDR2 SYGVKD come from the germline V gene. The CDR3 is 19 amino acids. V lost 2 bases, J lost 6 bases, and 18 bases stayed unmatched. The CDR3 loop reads CAISEGTFRTGKYPNEQFF. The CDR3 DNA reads TGTGCCATCAGTGAGGGGACTTTTCGGACAGGGAAGTACCCCAATGAGCAGTTCTTC.

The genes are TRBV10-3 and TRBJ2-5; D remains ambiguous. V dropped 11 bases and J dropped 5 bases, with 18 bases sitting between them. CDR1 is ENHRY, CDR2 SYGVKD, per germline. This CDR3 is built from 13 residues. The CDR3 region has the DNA TGTGCCCTCGCGGCAGGACGTTTGGAGACCCAGTACTTC. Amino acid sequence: CALAAGRLETQYF.

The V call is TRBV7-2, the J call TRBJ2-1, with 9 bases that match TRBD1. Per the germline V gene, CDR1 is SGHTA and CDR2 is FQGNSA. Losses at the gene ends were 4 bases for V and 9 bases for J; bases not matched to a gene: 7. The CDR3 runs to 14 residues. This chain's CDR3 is CASSSLGQGIEQFF. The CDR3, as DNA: TGTGCCAGCAGCTCACTGGGACAGGGAATTGAGCAGTTCTTC. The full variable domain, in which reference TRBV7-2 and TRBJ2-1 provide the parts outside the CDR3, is GAGVSQSPSNKVTEKGKDVELRCDPISGHTALYWYRQSLGQGLEFLIYFQGNSAPDKSGLPSDRFSAERTGGSVSTLTIQRTQQEDSAVYLCASSSLGQGIEQFFGPGTRLTVL.